This T cell receptor beta chain was found in a study of T cell changes during pregnancy in multiple sclerosis. Trimming pared 6 bases from V and 6 bases from J, leaving 15 bases between. CDR3 length: 15 amino acids. Germline values: CDR1 WSHSY, CDR2 SAAADI. Here immunoSEQ multiplex PCR was the method, and the copy in TCRdb shows in-frame clones only, minus some. This repertoire shows over 10,000 clones, about 88% found once; its top ten account for roughly 8.6%. This sequence originates from a female donor with multiple sclerosis, enrolled in a pregnancy study. Here the sequenced sample was CD8+ T cells from peripheral blood mononuclear cells, taken in the first trimester of pregnancy. The chain carries TRBV10-2 and TRBJ1-6; maybe TRBD1 (5 bases). The CDR3 DNA sequence: TGCGCCAGCAGAGACCTTCGGGGGGGTAATTCACCCCTCCACTTT. Its protein product is CASRDLRGGNSPLHF.